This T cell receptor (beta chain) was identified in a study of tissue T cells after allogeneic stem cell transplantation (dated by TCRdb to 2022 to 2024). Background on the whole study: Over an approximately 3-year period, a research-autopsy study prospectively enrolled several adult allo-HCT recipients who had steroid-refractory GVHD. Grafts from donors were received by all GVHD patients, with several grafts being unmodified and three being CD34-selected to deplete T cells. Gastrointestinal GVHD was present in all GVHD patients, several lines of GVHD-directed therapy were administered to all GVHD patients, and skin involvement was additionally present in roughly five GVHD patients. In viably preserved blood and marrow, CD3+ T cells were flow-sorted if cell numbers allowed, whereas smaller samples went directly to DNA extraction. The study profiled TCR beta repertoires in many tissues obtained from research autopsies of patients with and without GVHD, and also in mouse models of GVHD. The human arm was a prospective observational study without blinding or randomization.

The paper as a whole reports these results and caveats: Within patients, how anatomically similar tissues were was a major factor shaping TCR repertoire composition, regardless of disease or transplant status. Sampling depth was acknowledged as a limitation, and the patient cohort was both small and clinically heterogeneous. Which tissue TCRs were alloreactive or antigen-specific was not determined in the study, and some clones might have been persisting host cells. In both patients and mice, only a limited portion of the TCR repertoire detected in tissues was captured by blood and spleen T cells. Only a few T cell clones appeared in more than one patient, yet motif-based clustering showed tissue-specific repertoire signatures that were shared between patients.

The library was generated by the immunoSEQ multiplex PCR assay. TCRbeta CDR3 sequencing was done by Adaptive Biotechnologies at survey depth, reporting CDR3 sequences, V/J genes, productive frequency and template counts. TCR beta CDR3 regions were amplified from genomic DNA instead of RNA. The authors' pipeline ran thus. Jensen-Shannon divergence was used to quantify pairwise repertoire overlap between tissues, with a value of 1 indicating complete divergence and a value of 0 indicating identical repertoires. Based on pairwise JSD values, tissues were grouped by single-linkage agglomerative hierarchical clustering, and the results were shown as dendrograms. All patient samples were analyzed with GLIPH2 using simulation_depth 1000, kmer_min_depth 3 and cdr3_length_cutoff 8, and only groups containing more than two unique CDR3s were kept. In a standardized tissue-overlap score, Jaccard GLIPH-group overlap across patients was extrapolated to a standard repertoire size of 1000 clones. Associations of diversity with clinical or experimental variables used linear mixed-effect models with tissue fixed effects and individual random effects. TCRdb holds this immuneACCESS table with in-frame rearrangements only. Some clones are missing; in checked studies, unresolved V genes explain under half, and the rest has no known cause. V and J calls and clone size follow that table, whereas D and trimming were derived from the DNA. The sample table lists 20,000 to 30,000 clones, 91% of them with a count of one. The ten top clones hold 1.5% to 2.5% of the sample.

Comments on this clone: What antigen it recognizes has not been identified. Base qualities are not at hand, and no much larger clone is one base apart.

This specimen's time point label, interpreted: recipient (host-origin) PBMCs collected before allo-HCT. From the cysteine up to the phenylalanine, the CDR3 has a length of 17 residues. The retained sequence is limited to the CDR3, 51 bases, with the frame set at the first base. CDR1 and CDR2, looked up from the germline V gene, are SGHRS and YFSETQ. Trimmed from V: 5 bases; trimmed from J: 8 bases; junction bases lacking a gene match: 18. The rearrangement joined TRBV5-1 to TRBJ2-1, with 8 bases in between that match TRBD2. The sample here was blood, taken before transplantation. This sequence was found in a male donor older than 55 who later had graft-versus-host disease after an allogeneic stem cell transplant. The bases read TGCGCCAGCAGAAGCTTGGGTCGCCCCGGGGGGGCGGATGAGCAGTTCTTC. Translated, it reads CASRSLGRPGGADEQFF.